This paragraph reports one T cell receptor (beta chain). The CDR3 spans 15 residues. V was clipped by 4 bases and J by 3 bases, with 16 bases between them. Germline V gives CDR1 SGHKS, CDR2 YYEKEE (reference sequence). The sample belongs to a study of blood T cell repertoires in COVID-19. Authors' processing steps: Amplification of reference gene primers was used by the study to estimate nucleated cell counts. Profiled with immunoSEQ multiplex PCR; TCRdb holds only in-frame clones, not every one. D and trimming were read from the DNA, whereas the V and J calls and clone size are those reported in that table. The table records over 150,000 clones, about four fifths of them present only once. Donors in Cohort 3 who had recovered were those with two negative PCRs, healthcare professional clearance, or resolution of their symptoms.

Sequenced: PBMCs or T cells enriched from blood (not recorded which). This receptor was obtained from a man aged 35 to 55 who had recovered from COVID-19. V is TRBV5-5 and J is TRBJ1-2; D gene unclear. The CDR3 DNA reads as TGTGCCAGCAGCCCGACGGGAGAATTTTACTATGGCTACACCTTC. Translating gives CASSPTGEFYYGYTF.